The 11 T cell receptor beta chains below were found in one sample sequenced in a study of blood T cells in healthy people across ages. It was with a sample-barcoded 5' primer and a J-beta primer mix that a second PCR of about 7 to 12 cycles was run. TCRdb fed the 5' RACE reads into MiXCR, producing one record per CDR3 protein. Among about a million distinct CDR3 sequences listed, roughly two fifths were seen once. The sample comprised blood. All receptors derive from a man younger than 30 in good health.

The chain is built from TRBV7-9 and TRBJ2-1, with 10 bases matching TRBD1. Germline trimming cut 4 bases from V and 0 bases from J; bases unmatched to any gene: 12. The germline V gene has CDR1 SEHNR and CDR2 FQNEAQ (reference sequence). This CDR3 is built from 19 residues. Written as DNA, the CDR3 is TGTGCCAGCAGCTCGAGACGCGACAGGGGGCTGAGCTCCTACAATGAGCAGTTCTTC. Protein: CASSSRRDRGLSSYNEQFF.

This clonotype was observed at least ten times. The V and J genes are TRBV4-2 and TRBJ2-1; TRBD1 agrees at 9 bases. Germline V gives CDR1 LGHNA, CDR2 YNFKEQ. V dropped 5 bases and J dropped 5; count of bases not matched to a gene: 7. The CDR3 is 15 amino acids. CDR3 nucleotide sequence: TGTGCCAGCAGCTACCGGGACAGGGACAACAATGAGCAGTTCTTC. This translates into CASSYRDRDNNEQFF.

This clonotype was observed a few times. The genes are TRBV13 and TRBJ2-1; 12 bases align to TRBD2. The J segment lost 4 bases and the V segment lost 7 bases, leaving 5 bases of the junction unmatched. Germline V gene data show CDR1 as PRHDT and CDR2 as FYEKMQ (reference sequence). The CDR3 totals 15 residues. The CDR3 sequence: CASTRTSGVYNEQFF. The CDR3 DNA reads TGTGCCAGCACCCGGACTAGCGGGGTGTACAATGAGCAGTTCTTC.

CDR3 sequence: CAINGNTGGANYGYTF. The CDR3 DNA is TGTGCCATCAACGGGAATACAGGGGGCGCGAACTATGGCTACACCTTC. This sequence joins TRBV10-3 and TRBJ1-2; 9 bases map to TRBD1. The junction had 11 bases not matched to a gene; V was cut back by 7 bases and J by 2 bases. There are 16 residues in the CDR3. Germline assignment: CDR1 ENHRY and CDR2 SYGVKD.

This clonotype was detected many times. CDR3 DNA sequence: TGTGCCAGCAGCCAAGAGGACAGGGGTTTTTACAATGAGCAGTTCTTC. It codes for CASSQEDRGFYNEQFF. The chain couples TRBV4-2 to TRBJ2-1, with 9 positions matching TRBD1. V lost 0 bases and J lost 4; bases outside the gene matches: 4. Looked up from germline, CDR1 is LGHNA and CDR2 is YNFKEQ. This CDR3 has 16 amino acids.

The CDR3 sequence is CASTTDRGGYSDTQYF. Written as DNA, the CDR3 is TGTGCCAGCACTACGGACAGGGGCGGGTATTCAGATACGCAGTATTTT. The gene calls are TRBV2 and TRBJ2-3; 9 positions match TRBD1. The CDR3 is 16 residues long. With 7 bases clipped from V and 4 bases from J, the junction kept 12 bases outside the gene matches. Per germline, CDR1 SNHLY and CDR2 FYNNEI.

The chain recombines TRBV20-1 with TRBJ2-3; 8 nucleotides match TRBD1. Germline V gene sequence: CDR1 DFQATT, CDR2 SNEGSKA (reference sequence). Trimming removed 0 bases from V and 4 bases from J; junction bases left unmatched: 3. This CDR3 region has 14 residues. The CDR3 DNA sequence: TGCAGTGCTAGAGAGGGGACAGGAGCAGATACGCAGTATTTT. Its protein is CSAREGTGADTQYF.

Only a few counts were recorded for this clonotype. The chain uses TRBV29-1 and TRBJ1-2; no clear D. V shed 2 bases and J shed 0 bases, with 10 bases lying between them. The germline V gene has CDR1 SQVTM and CDR2 ANQGSEA. There are 14 residues in the CDR3. The CDR3 here is CSVERRLANYGYTF. The CDR3 nucleotides are TGCAGCGTTGAAAGGAGGTTAGCTAACTATGGCTACACCTTC.

Only a few counts were recorded for this clonotype. The chain has TRBV6-5 and TRBJ2-3; D is uncertain. Trimming cost V 0 bases and J 4 bases, with 11 bases left between them. The CDR3 runs to 15 residues. Germline CDR1 reads MNHEY; CDR2 reads SVGAGI. The DNA of the CDR3 is TGTGCCAGCAGTTACTCCAGCCGTCCTTCAGATACGCAGTATTTT. The encoded protein is CASSYSSRPSDTQYF.

The chain couples TRBV12-3 or TRBV12-4 to TRBJ2-5; TRBD2 might be the D (6 bases). CDR3 size: 15 residues. The V and J ends lost 5 bases and 11 bases respectively, with 24 bases between them. The DNA of the CDR3 is TGTGCCAGCAGTCGCCCGGGACTCCTTAACAATGAGCAGTACTTC. Its protein is CASSRPGLLNNEQYF.

This clonotype was seen ten or more times. The V gene is TRBV7-9, the J gene TRBJ1-2, with D unclear. Trimming pared 1 base from V and 3 bases from J, leaving 6 bases between. Germline V gene lookup returns CDR1 SEHNR and CDR2 FQNEAQ (reference sequence). The CDR3 is 13 amino acids. CDR3 loop: CASSLEIDYGYTF. The CDR3 bases are TGTGCCAGCAGCTTAGAGATCGACTATGGCTACACCTTC.